The clone carrying this TCR beta chain was observed a handful of times. Its matching antigen is unknown. J lost 8 bases, V lost 4 bases, and 7 bases had no gene match. Germline V lookup: CDR1 SGHDT, CDR2 YYEEEE. This CDR3 has 13 amino acids. Normal lung sampling was at least 3 cm from the tumour, as distant as possible. The data are from a study of immune cell composition in non-small cell lung cancer. General observations from the study: Squamous carcinomas (roughly 80%) more often had tumour-associated clones >0.5% than adenocarcinomas (roughly 33%).

Data came from immunoSEQ multiplex PCR; TCRdb stores just in-frame clones and leaves some out. The sample gives more than 8,500 clones, roughly two thirds of which show up once; less than 30% is in the top ten. V and J are TRBV5-6 and TRBJ1-2; 8 positions match TRBD1. The receptor comes from a human donor with non-small cell lung cancer. Sequences were obtained from non-adjacent lung tissue. The CDR3: CASSRQGIRGYTF. For the CDR3, the DNA is TGTGCCAGCAGCAGACAGGGGATCAGGGGCTACACCTTC.